This TCR beta chain was sequenced for a study of blood T cell repertoires in COVID-19. The wider study: Collection of acute and convalescent COVID-19 samples took place in the United States, Italy and Spain. Nucleic acid was either cDNA or gDNA, and it came from T cells, B-cell-depleted T cells, or PBMCs.

Germline V gene data show CDR1 as ENHRY and CDR2 as SYGVKD. This CDR3 is built from 14 residues. With 10 bases clipped from V and 8 bases from J, the junction kept 10 bases outside the gene matches. Authors' data handling: Amplification from reference gene primers served as the basis for estimated nucleated cell counts. Repertoires were generated with immunoSEQ multiplex PCR, while TCRdb's copy carries only in-frame clones and drops some. That table furnishes V, J and clone size, whereas the DNA furnished D and trimming. Counted here are more than 100,000 clones, more than 75% occurring once; the ten biggest clones make up 3.6%.

The rearrangement links TRBV10-3 to TRBJ1-6, with 8 positions matching TRBD1. The TCR originated in a woman in her fifties or sixties with acute or convalescent COVID-19. The sample consisted of peripheral blood. As DNA, the CDR3 is TGTGCCACTCTAAGAGACAGGGGAGATTCACCCCTCCACTTT. It is translated as CATLRDRGDSPLHF.